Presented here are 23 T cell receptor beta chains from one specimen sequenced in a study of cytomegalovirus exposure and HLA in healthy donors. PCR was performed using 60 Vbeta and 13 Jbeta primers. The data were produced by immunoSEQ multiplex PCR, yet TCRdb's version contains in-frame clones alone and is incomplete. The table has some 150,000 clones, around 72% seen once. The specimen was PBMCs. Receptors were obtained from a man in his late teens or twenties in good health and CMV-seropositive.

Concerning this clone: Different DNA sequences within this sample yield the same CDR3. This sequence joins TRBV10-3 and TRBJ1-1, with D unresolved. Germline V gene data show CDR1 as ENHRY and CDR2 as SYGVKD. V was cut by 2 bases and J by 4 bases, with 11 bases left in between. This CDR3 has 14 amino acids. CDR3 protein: CAISEGGGFTEAFF. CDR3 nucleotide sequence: TGTGCCATCAGTGAGGGAGGCGGCTTCACTGAAGCTTTCTTT.

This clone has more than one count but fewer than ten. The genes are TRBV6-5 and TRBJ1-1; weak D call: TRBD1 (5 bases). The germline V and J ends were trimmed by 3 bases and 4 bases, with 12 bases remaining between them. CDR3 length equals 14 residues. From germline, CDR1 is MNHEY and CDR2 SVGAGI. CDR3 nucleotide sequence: TGTGCCAGCAGTTATGGGGGGTGGAGCACTGAAGCTTTCTTT. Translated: CASSYGGWSTEAFF.

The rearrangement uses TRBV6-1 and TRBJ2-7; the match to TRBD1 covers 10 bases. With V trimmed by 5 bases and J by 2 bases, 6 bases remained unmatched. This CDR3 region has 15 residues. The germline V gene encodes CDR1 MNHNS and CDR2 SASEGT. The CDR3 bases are TGTGCCAGCAGTCGCGGGACAGGGGCCACCTACGAGCAGTACTTC. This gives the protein CASSRGTGATYEQYF.

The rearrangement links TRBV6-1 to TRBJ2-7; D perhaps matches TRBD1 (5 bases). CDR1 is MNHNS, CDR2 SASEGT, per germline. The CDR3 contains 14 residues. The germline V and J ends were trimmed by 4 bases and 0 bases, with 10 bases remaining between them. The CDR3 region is CASSVQEISYEQYF. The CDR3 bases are TGTGCCAGCAGTGTACAGGAAATCTCCTACGAGCAGTACTTC.

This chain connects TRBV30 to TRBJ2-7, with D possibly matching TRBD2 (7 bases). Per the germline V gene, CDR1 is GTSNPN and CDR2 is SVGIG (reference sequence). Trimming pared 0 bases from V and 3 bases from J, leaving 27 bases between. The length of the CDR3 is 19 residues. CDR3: CAWSVGSVLQAGAFYEQYF. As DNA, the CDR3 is TGTGCCTGGAGTGTAGGATCGGTGCTTCAGGCGGGGGCGTTCTACGAGCAGTACTTC.

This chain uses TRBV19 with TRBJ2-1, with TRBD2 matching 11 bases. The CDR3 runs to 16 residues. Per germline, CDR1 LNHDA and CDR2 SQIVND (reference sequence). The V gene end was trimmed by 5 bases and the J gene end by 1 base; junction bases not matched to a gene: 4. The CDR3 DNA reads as TGTGCCAGTAGTCCTCTAGCGGGAGGATCCTACAATGAGCAGTTCTTC. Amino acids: CASSPLAGGSYNEQFF.

Here the CDR3 reads CASSSSLIGYTF. The CDR3 coding sequence is TGTGCCAGCAGTTCTTCTTTAATCGGCTACACCTTC. The chain recombines TRBV28 with TRBJ1-2; D remains ambiguous. The CDR3 loop spans 12 amino acids. Germline CDR1 and CDR2: MDHEN and SYDVKM. Trimming removed 4 bases at V and 8 bases at J, with 11 bases between.

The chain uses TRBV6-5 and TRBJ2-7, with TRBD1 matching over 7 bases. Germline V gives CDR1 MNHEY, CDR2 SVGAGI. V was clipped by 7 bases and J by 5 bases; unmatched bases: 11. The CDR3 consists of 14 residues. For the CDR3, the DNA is TGTGCCAGCACCCCGGGGACAGCTACTAACGAGCAGTACTTC. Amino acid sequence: CASTPGTATNEQYF.

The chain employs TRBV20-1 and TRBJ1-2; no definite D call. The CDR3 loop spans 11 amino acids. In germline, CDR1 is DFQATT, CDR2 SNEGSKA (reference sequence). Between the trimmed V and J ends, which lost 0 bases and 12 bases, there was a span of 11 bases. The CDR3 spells CSARDGEVHTF. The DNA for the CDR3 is TGCAGTGCTAGAGACGGTGAAGTCCACACCTTC.

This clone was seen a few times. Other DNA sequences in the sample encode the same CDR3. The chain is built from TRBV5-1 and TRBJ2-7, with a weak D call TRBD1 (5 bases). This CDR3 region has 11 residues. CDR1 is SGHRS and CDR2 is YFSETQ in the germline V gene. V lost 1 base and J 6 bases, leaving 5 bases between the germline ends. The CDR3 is CASSLRGEQYF. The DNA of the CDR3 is TGCGCCAGCAGCTTGAGGGGCGAGCAGTACTTC.

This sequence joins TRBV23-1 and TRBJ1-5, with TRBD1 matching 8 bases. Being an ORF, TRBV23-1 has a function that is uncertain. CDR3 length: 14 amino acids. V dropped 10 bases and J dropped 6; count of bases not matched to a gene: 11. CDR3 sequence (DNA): TGCGCCACCCCGCAGGGGGCGCGCGGTCAGCCCCAGCATTTT. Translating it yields CATPQGARGQPQHF.

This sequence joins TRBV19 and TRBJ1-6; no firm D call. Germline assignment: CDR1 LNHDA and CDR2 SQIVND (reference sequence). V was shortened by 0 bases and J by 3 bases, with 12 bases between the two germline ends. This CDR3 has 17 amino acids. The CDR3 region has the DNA TGTGCCAGTAGTATAGATCTAACGGCGGGCTATAATTCACCCCTCCACTTT. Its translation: CASSIDLTAGYNSPLHF.

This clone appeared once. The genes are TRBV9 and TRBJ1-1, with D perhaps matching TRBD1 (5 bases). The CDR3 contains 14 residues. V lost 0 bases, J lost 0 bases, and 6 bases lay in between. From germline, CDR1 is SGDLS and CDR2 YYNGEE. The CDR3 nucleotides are TGTGCCAGCAGCGTAGGGACAATGAACACTGAAGCTTTCTTT. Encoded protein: CASSVGTMNTEAFF.

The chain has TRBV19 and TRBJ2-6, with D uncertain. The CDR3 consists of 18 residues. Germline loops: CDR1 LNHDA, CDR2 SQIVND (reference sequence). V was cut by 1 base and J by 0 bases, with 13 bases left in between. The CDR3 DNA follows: TGTGCCAGTAGTATAGGACACCTCGTCCACTCTGGGGCCAACGTCCTGACTTTC. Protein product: CASSIGHLVHSGANVLTF.

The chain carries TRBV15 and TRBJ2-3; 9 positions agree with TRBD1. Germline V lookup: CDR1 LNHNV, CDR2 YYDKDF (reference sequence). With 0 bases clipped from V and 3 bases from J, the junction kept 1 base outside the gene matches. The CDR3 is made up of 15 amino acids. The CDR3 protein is CATSRDDRGTDTQYF. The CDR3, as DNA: TGTGCCACCAGCAGAGACGACAGGGGGACAGATACGCAGTATTTT.

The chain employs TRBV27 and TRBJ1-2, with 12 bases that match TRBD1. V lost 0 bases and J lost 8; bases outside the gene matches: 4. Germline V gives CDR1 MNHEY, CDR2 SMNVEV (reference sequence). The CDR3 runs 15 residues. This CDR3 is CASSLSGQGAVGYTF. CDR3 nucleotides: TGTGCCAGCAGTTTATCGGGACAGGGGGCAGTAGGCTACACCTTC.

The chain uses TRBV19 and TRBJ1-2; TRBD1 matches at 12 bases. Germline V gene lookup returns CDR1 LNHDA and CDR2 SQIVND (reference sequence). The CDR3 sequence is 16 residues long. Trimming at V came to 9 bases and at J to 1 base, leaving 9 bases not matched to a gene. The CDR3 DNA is TGTGCCAGCAACCGGGACAGGGGGCGCAGTAACTATGGCTACACCTTC. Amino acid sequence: CASNRDRGRSNYGYTF.

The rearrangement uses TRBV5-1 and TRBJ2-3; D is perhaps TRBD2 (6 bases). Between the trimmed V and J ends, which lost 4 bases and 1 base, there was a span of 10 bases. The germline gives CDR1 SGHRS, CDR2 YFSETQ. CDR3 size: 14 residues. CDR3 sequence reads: CASSGSGGTDTQYF. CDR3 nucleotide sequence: TGCGCCAGCAGCGGCTCGGGGGGCACAGATACGCAGTATTTT.

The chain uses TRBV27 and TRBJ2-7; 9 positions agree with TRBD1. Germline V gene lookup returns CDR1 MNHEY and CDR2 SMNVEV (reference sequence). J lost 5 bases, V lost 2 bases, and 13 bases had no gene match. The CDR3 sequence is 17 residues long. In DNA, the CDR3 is TGTGCCAGCAGTTTAGGCGGTGGGGGGACAGGGTACAACGAGCAGTACTTC. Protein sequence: CASSLGGGGTGYNEQYF.

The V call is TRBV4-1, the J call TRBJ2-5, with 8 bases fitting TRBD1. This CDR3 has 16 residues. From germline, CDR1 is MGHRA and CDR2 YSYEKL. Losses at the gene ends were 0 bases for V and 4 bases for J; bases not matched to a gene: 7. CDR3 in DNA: TGCGCCAGCAGCCAAGATGACAGGGGTTCAGGAGAGACCCAGTACTTC. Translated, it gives CASSQDDRGSGETQYF.

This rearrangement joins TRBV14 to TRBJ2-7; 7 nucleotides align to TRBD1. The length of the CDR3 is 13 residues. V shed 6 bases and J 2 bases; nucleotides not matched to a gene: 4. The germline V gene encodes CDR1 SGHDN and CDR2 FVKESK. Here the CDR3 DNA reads TGTGCCAGCAGAGAGACAGGGACCTACGAGCAGTACTTC. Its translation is CASRETGTYEQYF.

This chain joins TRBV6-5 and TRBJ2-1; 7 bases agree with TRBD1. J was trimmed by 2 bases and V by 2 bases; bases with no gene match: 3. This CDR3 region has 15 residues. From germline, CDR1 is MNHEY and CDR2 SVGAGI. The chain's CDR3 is CASSYMQGAYNEQFF. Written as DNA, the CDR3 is TGTGCCAGCAGTTACATGCAGGGGGCCTACAATGAGCAGTTCTTC.

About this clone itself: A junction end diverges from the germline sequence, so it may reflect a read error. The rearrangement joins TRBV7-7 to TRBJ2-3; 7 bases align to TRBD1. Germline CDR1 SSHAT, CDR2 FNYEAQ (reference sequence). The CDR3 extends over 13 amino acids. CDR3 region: CASSRQGPDTQYF. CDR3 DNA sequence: TGTGCTAGCAGCCGACAGGGACCAGATACGCAGTATTTT.